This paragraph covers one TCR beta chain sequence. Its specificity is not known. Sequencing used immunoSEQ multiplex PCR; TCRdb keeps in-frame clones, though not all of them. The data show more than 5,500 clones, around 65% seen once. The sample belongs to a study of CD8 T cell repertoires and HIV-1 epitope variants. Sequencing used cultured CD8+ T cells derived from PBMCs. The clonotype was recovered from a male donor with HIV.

The CDR3 DNA follows: TGTGCCAGCAGCATCAGCCTCTCTGGAAACACCATATATTTT. This codes for CASSISLSGNTIYF. The V and J genes are TRBV7-3 and TRBJ1-3; D gene unclear. The CDR3 runs to 14 residues. Trimming took 5 bases from V and 0 from J, leaving 8 bases between them. CDR1 is SGHTA, CDR2 FQGTGA, per germline.